Below are 11 T cell receptor beta chains sequenced from a single sample in a study of blood T cells in healthy people across ages. Sample-barcoded 5' priming and a J-beta primer mix drove a second PCR of 7 to 11 cycles. TCRdb used MiXCR to reprocess the 5' RACE reads, holding one entry per CDR3 protein. The sample lists about 720,000 distinct CDR3 sequences, 20% to 25% seen once, with about 22% in the top ten. The specimen sequenced was blood. Receptors originate from a man aged 65-85 years in good health.

J is TRBJ2-1 and V is TRBV7-2; 8 bases are shared with TRBD2. Losses at the gene ends were 6 bases for V and 12 bases for J; bases not matched to a gene: 7. In germline, CDR1 is SGHTA, CDR2 FQGNSA. The length of the CDR3 is 12 residues. The CDR3 sequence: CASSELAARQFF. DNA for the CDR3: TGTGCCAGCAGTGAACTAGCGGCGCGGCAGTTCTTC.

The chain joins TRBV7-2 to TRBJ2-5, with 7 bases lining up with TRBD2. The CDR3 is 16 amino acids. V shed 0 bases and J 1 base; nucleotides not matched to a gene: 5. Germline CDR1 is SGHTA and CDR2 is FQGNSA. The CDR3 spells CASSLASSSGQETQYF. CDR3 coding DNA: TGTGCCAGCAGCTTAGCTTCGTCTAGCGGCCAAGAGACCCAGTACTTC.

J is TRBJ1-1 and V is TRBV6-5; 7 bases map to TRBD1. In germline, CDR1 is MNHEY, CDR2 SVGAGI. The V and J ends lost 4 bases and 0 bases, in that order; junction bases with no gene match: 5. The CDR3 is 15 amino acids. CDR3 loop: CASSSHRGVNTEAFF. The CDR3 DNA is TGTGCCAGCAGTTCTCACAGGGGAGTGAACACTGAAGCTTTCTTT.

This clonotype occurred a few times. V gene TRBV28 combines with J gene TRBJ2-5; 8 positions agree with TRBD1. TRBJ2-7 matches the DNA end more closely, so the J call is doubtful. CDR3 length: 15 residues. Germline CDR1 MDHEN, CDR2 SYDVKM. The CDR3 loop reads CASSTSGTGVYEQYF. The CDR3 DNA follows: TGTGCCAGCTCCACCTCCGGGACAGGTGTCTACGAGCAGTACTTC.

J is TRBJ2-3 and V is TRBV7-2; possible D gene TRBD1, 6 bases. Trimming cost V 2 bases and J 1 base, with 7 bases left between them. The CDR3 extends over 14 amino acids. Germline V gene lookup returns CDR1 SGHTA and CDR2 FQGNSA. This chain's CDR3 is CASSLNRGTDTQYF. In DNA, the CDR3 is TGTGCCAGCAGCTTAAACAGGGGCACAGATACGCAGTATTTT.

This clonotype was observed a handful of times. The gene calls are TRBV4-3 and TRBJ2-3, with D possibly matching TRBD2 (6 bases). The V and J ends lost 0 bases and 1 base respectively, with 11 bases between them. CDR3 length equals 16 residues. Germline CDR1 and CDR2: LGHNA and YSLEER. The CDR3 loop reads CASSQDKASGTDTQYF. The DNA for the CDR3 is TGCGCCAGCAGCCAAGATAAAGCTAGCGGCACAGATACGCAGTATTTT.

This clonotype was picked up a small number of times. The V and J genes are TRBV7-2 and TRBJ2-2, with TRBD2 matching over 7 bases. V lost 5 bases, J lost 0 bases, and 6 bases stayed unmatched. The CDR3 spans 16 residues. The germline V gene encodes CDR1 SGHTA and CDR2 FQGNSA. The CDR3 coding sequence is TGTGCCAGCAGCCCAAGGGACTATGCGAACACCGGGGAGCTGTTTTTT. Its protein product is CASSPRDYANTGELFF.

This clonotype was seen only a few times. The genes are TRBV10-3 and TRBJ1-4, with TRBD1 identical over 7 bases. Per germline, CDR1 ENHRY and CDR2 SYGVKD. This CDR3 comprises 14 residues. The J segment lost 5 bases and the V segment lost 2 bases, leaving 2 bases of the junction unmatched. The CDR3 sequence is CAISETGENEKLFF. DNA of the CDR3: TGTGCCATCAGTGAGACAGGGGAAAATGAAAAACTGTTTTTT.

This clonotype was detected only a few times. CDR3: CASSPSVGEQFF. CDR3 in DNA: TGTGCCAGCAGCCCTAGTGTCGGTGAGCAGTTCTTC. The chain combines TRBV7-8 with TRBJ2-1; D remains unclear. The CDR3 consists of 12 residues. CDR1 SGHVS and CDR2 FQNEAQ come from the germline V gene. V was trimmed by 5 bases and J by 9 bases, leaving 11 bases between them.

This clonotype came up many times. The chain couples TRBV20-1 to TRBJ2-1, with D tentatively TRBD2 (6 bases). Germline loops: CDR1 DFQATT, CDR2 SNEGSKA (reference sequence). The CDR3 runs to 15 residues. The ends were cut back, 6 bases at V and 7 bases at J, with 22 bases in the middle. The CDR3 region is CSAQKAGALGNEQFF. The DNA of the CDR3 is TGCAGTGCCCAAAAAGCGGGCGCCCTTGGAAATGAGCAGTTCTTC.

A few counts support this clonotype. The chain is built from TRBV7-8 and TRBJ2-1; 9 positions agree with TRBD2. This CDR3 comprises 19 residues. The trim removed 5 bases at V and 1 base at J, leaving 15 bases unmatched. Germline CDR1 and CDR2: SGHVS and FQNEAQ. CDR3 residues: CASSPETWHSGRSYNEQFF. CDR3 DNA sequence: TGTGCCAGCAGCCCGGAGACCTGGCATAGCGGGAGATCCTACAATGAGCAGTTCTTC.